The 26 T cell receptor beta chains below all came from one sample that was sequenced in a study of T-cell memory formation after mild COVID-19. TCRdb passed the 5' RACE reads through MiXCR, listing each CDR3 protein once. The table has around 340,000 distinct CDR3 sequences, more than 15% seen once. The sample was PBMCs or a T cell subset sorted from them (not recorded which). The receptor set was obtained from a man between 18 and 35 years old who had mild COVID-19 (a few samples of this study predate the infection). Cell type and time point are not known.

V usage is TRBV28 and J usage is TRBJ2-3; D call uncertain. V lost 7 bases and J lost 4, with 6 bases in between. Germline V CDR1 and CDR2: MDHEN, SYDVKM. There are 11 residues in the CDR3. Written as DNA, the CDR3 is TGTGCCAGCACGGCGGCAGATACGCAGTATTTT. This translates into CASTAADTQYF.

The sample holds a few counts of this clonotype. The chain carries TRBV7-8 and TRBJ1-1, with a weak D call TRBD1 (5 bases). Germline V gives CDR1 SGHVS, CDR2 FQNEAQ. The CDR3 is made up of 14 amino acids. Deletions cut 7 bases from V and 3 bases from J, with 15 bases between. The CDR3 coding sequence is TGTGCCAGCAACCGTGGGGGACCGTACACTGAAGCTTTCTTT. It specifies CASNRGGPYTEAFF.

This chain joins TRBV7-2 and TRBJ1-1; tentatively, D is TRBD1 (5 bases). CDR3 size: 17 residues. Germline lookup yields CDR1 SGHTA and CDR2 FQGNSA. Trimming shortened V by 3 bases and J by 3 bases, and 20 bases separated the two germline ends. CDR3 residues: CASSLAGGLRRDTEAFF. In DNA form, the CDR3 reads TGTGCCAGCAGCTTGGCCGGGGGTCTCAGGAGAGACACTGAAGCTTTCTTT. Full variable domain (outside the CDR3, taken from reference TRBV7-2 and TRBJ1-1): GAGVSQSPSNKVTEKGKDVELRCDPISGHTALYWYRQSLGQGLEFLIYFQGNSAPDKSGLPSDRFSAERTGGSVSTLTIQRTQQEDSAVYLCASSLAGGLRRDTEAFFGQGTRLTVV.

This clonotype has a count of ten or more. This chain uses TRBV5-1 with TRBJ2-5; D is ambiguous. The CDR3 runs to 14 residues. Between the trimmed V and J ends, which lost 2 bases and 2 bases, there was a span of 10 bases. Looked up from germline, CDR1 is SGHRS and CDR2 is YFSETQ. CDR3 loop: CASSFRAAQETQYF. DNA for the CDR3: TGCGCCAGCAGCTTCCGGGCCGCTCAAGAGACCCAGTACTTC.

V is TRBV5-4 and J is TRBJ1-1; D unresolved. Germline V gene sequence: CDR1 SGHNT, CDR2 YYREEE (reference sequence). This CDR3 comprises 12 residues. V was trimmed by 1 base and J by 5 bases, leaving 6 bases between them. The CDR3 bases are TGTGCCAGCAGCTTGTTCCAGACTGAAGCTTTCTTT. Translating it yields CASSLFQTEAFF.

The rearrangement joins TRBV7-2 to TRBJ1-5; the D is unclear. Per germline, CDR1 SGHTA and CDR2 FQGNSA. This CDR3 contains 15 residues. Trimming removed 1 base at V and 7 bases at J, with 14 bases between. The CDR3 DNA reads as TGTGCCAGCAGCTTAGACGCCAGTTCATGGCAGCCCCAGCATTTT. Its protein is CASSLDASSWQPQHF.

The rearrangement links TRBV12-3 or TRBV12-4 to TRBJ2-3, with 11 bases lining up with TRBD2. The CDR3 consists of 17 residues. J was trimmed by 0 bases and V by 7 bases; bases with no gene match: 9. CDR3 in DNA: TGTGCCAGCACCACAGGGACTAGCGGTGCTAGCACAGATACGCAGTATTTT. It translates to CASTTGTSGASTDTQYF.

V and J are TRBV11-2 and TRBJ1-1; possibly TRBD1 for D (5 bases). The germline CDR1 and CDR2 sequences are SGHAT and FQNNGV. Deletions cut 4 bases from V and 4 bases from J, with 16 bases between. CDR3 length: 15 residues. Here the CDR3 DNA reads TGTGCCAGCAGCTCCCGGCGGGGGGTTAGCACTGAAGCTTTCTTT. Its protein is CASSSRRGVSTEAFF.

This clonotype appeared many times. The chain has TRBV4-1 and TRBJ2-7, with 7 bases identical to TRBD1. Looked up from germline, CDR1 is MGHRA and CDR2 is YSYEKL. There are 15 residues in the CDR3. The V and J ends lost 3 bases and 6 bases, in that order; junction bases with no gene match: 11. The CDR3 sequence is CASSQRGTETGEQYF. CDR3 nucleotides: TGCGCCAGCAGCCAGCGTGGGACAGAGACAGGCGAGCAGTACTTC.

A few counts support this clonotype. The chain carries TRBV7-9 and TRBJ2-7, with D possibly being TRBD2 (5 bases). The CDR3 extends over 13 amino acids. Per germline, CDR1 SEHNR and CDR2 FQNEAQ (reference sequence). Trimming shortened V by 5 bases and J by 0 bases, and 8 bases separated the two germline ends. The CDR3 region has the DNA TGTGCCAGCAGCAGCGCGGGCTCCTACGAGCAGTACGTC. Its protein product is CASSSAGSYEQYV.

Ten or more counts support this clonotype. The chain combines TRBV9 with TRBJ2-1; 11 bases line up with TRBD2. This CDR3 has 16 residues. Unmatched junction bases numbered 12, after V lost 4 bases and J lost 9 bases. Germline V gives CDR1 SGDLS, CDR2 YYNGEE. CDR3 DNA sequence: TGTGCCAGCAGCCACCCCGCTAGCGGGGGGACTGCTGAGCAGTTCTTC. This translates into CASSHPASGGTAEQFF.

The rearrangement joins TRBV20-1 to TRBJ1-5, with TRBD1 as a possible D gene (6 bases). The CDR3 has 13 residues. V was pared by 7 bases and J by 5 bases, with 15 bases between. Germline-derived CDR1 and CDR2 are DFQATT and SNEGSKA (reference sequence). CDR3 amino acids: CSVNRQAYQPQHF. The DNA for the CDR3 is TGCAGTGTGAATAGACAGGCCTATCAGCCCCAGCATTTT.

The chain has TRBV20-1 and TRBJ2-3; the D gene is possibly TRBD1 (6 bases). This CDR3 has 12 amino acids. V shed 6 bases and J shed 4 bases, with 11 bases lying between them. The V gene's germline CDR1 is DFQATT and CDR2 SNEGSKA (reference sequence). The CDR3 reads CSAQGGPDTQYF. CDR3 bases: TGCAGTGCGCAAGGGGGTCCAGATACGCAGTATTTT.

This clonotype came up a few times. The chain links TRBV15 to TRBJ2-7; 11 bases are shared with TRBD2. Germline V lookup: CDR1 LNHNV, CDR2 YYDKDF (reference sequence). The CDR3 extends over 15 amino acids. J gave up 2 bases and V 4 bases, and 4 bases lay outside the gene matches. This chain's CDR3 is CATSKGLAATYEQYF. In DNA, the CDR3 is TGTGCCACCAGCAAGGGACTAGCGGCGACCTACGAGCAGTACTTC.

This clonotype was counted many times. The rearrangement links TRBV30 to TRBJ2-1; perhaps D is TRBD1 or TRBD2 (6 bases each). CDR1 and CDR2 (germline): GTSNPN, SVGIG (reference sequence). The CDR3 is 11 amino acids. The ends were cut back, 0 bases at V and 15 bases at J, with 12 bases in the middle. CDR3 DNA sequence: TGTGCCTGGAGTGTAAGGGGGGCCGCGTTCTTC. As protein: CAWSVRGAAFF.

The genes are TRBV18 and TRBJ2-7; the match to TRBD1 covers 9 bases. After removal of 2 bases from V and 5 bases from J, the junction contained 10 bases not matched to a gene. The CDR3 consists of 16 residues. CDR1 KGHSH and CDR2 LQKENI come from the germline V gene. CDR3 nucleotide sequence: TGTGCCAGCTCACCAGTTCGACCGGGACAGGGAGACGAGCAGTACTTC. This codes for CASSPVRPGQGDEQYF.

The rearrangement uses TRBV4-1 and TRBJ1-1; D gene uncertain. CDR1 and CDR2 (germline): MGHRA, YSYEKL. The V and J ends lost 8 bases and 3 bases respectively, with 10 bases between them. The CDR3 is made up of 12 amino acids. CDR3 coding DNA: TGCGCCAGCGGCCGGGGAGACACTGAAGCTTTCTTT. The encoded protein is CASGRGDTEAFF.

V and J are TRBV7-2 and TRBJ2-6; D unresolved. The CDR3 is 16 amino acids. Germline V lookup: CDR1 SGHTA, CDR2 FQGNSA. Trimming left V 0 bases short and J 0 bases short, with 6 bases between. The CDR3 here is CASSLAVGSGANVLTF. CDR3 nucleotide sequence: TGTGCCAGCAGCTTAGCGGTCGGCTCTGGGGCCAACGTCCTGACTTTC.

The table lists this clonotype with many counts. The chain recombines TRBV7-6 with TRBJ2-7; TRBD2 aligns across 8 bases. Germline V gene lookup returns CDR1 SGHVS and CDR2 FNYEAQ. With 2 bases clipped from V and 4 bases from J, the junction kept 7 bases outside the gene matches. This CDR3 comprises 15 residues. CDR3 sequence reads: CASSLSGGGQYEQYF. The CDR3 nucleotides read TGTGCCAGCAGCTTATCCGGCGGGGGGCAGTACGAGCAGTACTTC.

The J gene is TRBJ2-7, the V gene TRBV6-6, with D perhaps assigned TRBD1 or TRBD2 (6 bases each). This CDR3 has 14 residues. CDR1 and CDR2 (germline): MNHNY, SVGAGI (reference sequence). V was shortened by 5 bases and J by 4 bases, with 15 bases between the two germline ends. This CDR3 reads CASSRSGAEYEQYV. DNA for the CDR3: TGTGCCAGCAGTCGGTCGGGGGCGGAATACGAGCAGTACGTC.

This clonotype was picked up a small number of times. The chain combines TRBV14 with TRBJ2-4, with TRBD1 matching over 9 bases. The germline V gene encodes CDR1 SGHDN and CDR2 FVKESK. The CDR3 extends over 16 amino acids. With V trimmed by 7 bases and J by 4 bases, 11 bases remained unmatched. In DNA form, the CDR3 reads TGTGCCAGCATGAGTCTGGGACAGGGCTCAAAAAACATTCAGTACTTC. This gives the protein CASMSLGQGSKNIQYF.

This clonotype was counted only a few times. The gene calls are TRBV4-3 and TRBJ2-1; 12 positions agree with TRBD2. V lost 0 bases, J lost 2 bases, and 5 bases stayed unmatched. The CDR3 totals 18 residues. The germline V gene has CDR1 LGHNA and CDR2 YSLEER. CDR3 bases: TGCGCCAGCAGCCAAGACCCTAGCGGGGGGGCGGCCTACAATGAGCAGTTCTTC. This sequence encodes CASSQDPSGGAAYNEQFF.

This clonotype came up a few times. The chain couples TRBV28 to TRBJ2-5; 7 bases fit TRBD2. The V and J ends lost 7 bases and 5 bases, in that order; junction bases with no gene match: 7. CDR3 size: 13 residues. Germline CDR1 MDHEN, CDR2 SYDVKM. CDR3 protein: CASTPGGWETQYF. CDR3 bases: TGTGCCAGCACCCCGGGGGGATGGGAGACCCAGTACTTC.

The chain employs TRBV20-1 and TRBJ2-7, with D possibly being TRBD1 (6 bases). The CDR3 runs 14 residues. The ends were cut back, 5 bases at V and 2 bases at J, with 16 bases in the middle. The germline gives CDR1 DFQATT, CDR2 SNEGSKA (reference sequence). The CDR3 nucleotides read TGCAGTGCTCAAAGGGGGACCACCCCCTACGAGCAGTACTTC. It is translated as CSAQRGTTPYEQYF.

This chain links TRBV27 with TRBJ2-7, with a weak D call TRBD1 (6 bases). This CDR3 contains 13 residues. Per germline, CDR1 MNHEY and CDR2 SMNVEV (reference sequence). Trimming removed 6 bases from V and 2 bases from J, with 11 bases in between. CDR3 nucleotide sequence: TGTGCCAGCAGCTTCGGACAGACCTACGAGCAGTACTTC. Translating it yields CASSFGQTYEQYF.

V is TRBV5-6 and J is TRBJ1-1; possible D gene TRBD1, 5 bases. This CDR3 spans 15 amino acids. The V end was cut by 1 base, the J end by 4 bases, with 14 bases between. The germline gives CDR1 SGHDT, CDR2 YYEEEE. CDR3 DNA sequence: TGTGCCAGCAGCTTGCTCGGGACGGCCGGCACTGAAGCTTTCTTT. Encoded protein: CASSLLGTAGTEAFF.